These 27 T cell receptor beta chains were all obtained from the same sample, sequenced in a study of cytomegalovirus exposure and HLA in healthy donors. PCR amplification relied on 60 Vbeta primers (plus 13 Jbeta primers). Data came from immunoSEQ multiplex PCR; TCRdb stores just in-frame clones and leaves some out. The table has roughly 220,000 clones, roughly 70% seen once. The sequenced material came from PBMCs. Every receptor here comes from a man in his forties or fifties in good health and CMV-seropositive.

V and J are TRBV18 and TRBJ1-5, with D perhaps matching TRBD1 (6 bases). This CDR3 contains 15 residues. The germline gives CDR1 KGHSH, CDR2 LQKENI. Between the trimmed V and J ends, which lost 0 bases and 9 bases, there was a span of 15 bases. The CDR3 reads CASSPPAQGTGPQHF. CDR3 bases: TGTGCCAGCTCACCACCGGCCCAGGGGACGGGGCCCCAGCATTTT.

This chain links TRBV5-4 with TRBJ2-5; TRBD1 matches 8 bases. Germline V gene lookup returns CDR1 SGHNT and CDR2 YYREEE (reference sequence). The junction had 6 bases not matched to a gene; V was cut back by 4 bases and J by 7 bases. CDR3 size: 13 residues. CDR3 DNA: TGTGCCAGCAGCGCCGGACAGGGAGGGACCCAGTACTTC. Its protein product is CASSAGQGGTQYF.

The V gene is TRBV2, the J gene TRBJ1-4, with 9 bases matching TRBD1. Germline V gene data show CDR1 as SNHLY and CDR2 as FYNNEI. The CDR3 has 13 residues. V was clipped by 6 bases and J by 8 bases; unmatched bases: 4. The CDR3 region has the DNA TGTGCCAGCAGGCCGGGACAGGGCGAAAAACTGTTTTTT. It is translated as CASRPGQGEKLFF.

V usage is TRBV7-8 and J usage is TRBJ2-7; TRBD2 agrees at 9 bases. The CDR3 has 14 residues. J lost 0 bases, V lost 5 bases, and 2 bases had no gene match. Germline loops: CDR1 SGHVS, CDR2 FQNEAQ. CDR3 sequence reads: CASSPSGDSYEQYF. The CDR3 DNA reads as TGTGCCAGCAGCCCTAGCGGGGACTCCTACGAGCAGTACTTC.

This clone was seen a handful of times. J is TRBJ1-1 and V is TRBV28; 7 bases align to TRBD1. This CDR3 has 14 residues. Germline V gene sequence: CDR1 MDHEN, CDR2 SYDVKM. V gave up 6 bases and J gave up 3 bases; unmatched junction bases: 7. The CDR3: CASRPNRGYTEAFF. CDR3 DNA sequence: TGTGCCAGCAGGCCAAACAGGGGTTACACTGAAGCTTTCTTT.

CDR3 region: CASRRTGVGGYTF. CDR3 in DNA: TGTGCCAGCAGGAGGACAGGGGTAGGTGGCTACACCTTC. The genes are TRBV27 and TRBJ1-2; 9 bases are shared with TRBD1. The germline CDR1 and CDR2 sequences are MNHEY and SMNVEV (reference sequence). The CDR3 consists of 13 residues. V lost 6 bases and J lost 7; bases outside the gene matches: 6.

The V and J genes are TRBV4-2 and TRBJ1-3; 8 nucleotides line up with TRBD1. CDR3 size: 18 residues. The germline gives CDR1 LGHNA, CDR2 YNFKEQ. After removal of 0 bases from V and 0 bases from J, the junction contained 7 bases not matched to a gene. The CDR3 bases are TGTGCCAGCAGCCAAGATCAGGGGACAGGCCTCTCTGGAAACACCATATATTTT. Residues: CASSQDQGTGLSGNTIYF.

The rearrangement uses TRBV2 and TRBJ1-3; TRBD1 is a possible D gene (5 bases). In germline, CDR1 is SNHLY, CDR2 FYNNEI. Trimming stripped 4 bases from V and 5 bases from J, with 15 bases between. This CDR3 region has 15 residues. The CDR3 here is CASSAVDRSRNTIYF. CDR3 coding DNA: TGTGCCAGCAGTGCGGTAGACAGATCAAGAAACACCATATATTTT.

To note about this clone: Other DNA sequences in this sample translate to the same CDR3. This rearrangement joins TRBV6-1 to TRBJ2-7; a possible D gene is TRBD1 (6 bases). CDR3 length: 15 residues. Germline lookup yields CDR1 MNHNS and CDR2 SASEGT. V lost 4 bases and J lost 2, with 15 bases in between. This chain's CDR3 is CASSVEAGETYEQYF. For the CDR3, the DNA is TGTGCCAGCAGTGTGGAAGCAGGGGAGACCTACGAGCAGTACTTC.

The sample holds a few counts of this clone. The J gene is TRBJ2-3, the V gene TRBV11-2; the D is unclear. CDR3 length equals 15 residues. V was cut by 5 bases and J by 0 bases, with 12 bases left in between. Germline CDR1 is SGHAT and CDR2 is FQNNGV. CDR3 amino acids: CASSKTPGSTDTQYF. The DNA of the CDR3 is TGTGCCAGCAGCAAAACACCCGGGAGCACAGATACGCAGTATTTT.

J is TRBJ2-3 and V is TRBV7-9; maybe TRBD2 (6 bases). V was pared by 5 bases and J by 5 bases, with 17 bases between. This CDR3 spans 15 amino acids. Per the germline V gene, CDR1 is SEHNR and CDR2 is FQNEAQ (reference sequence). The CDR3 DNA is TGTGCCAGCAGCCTTGTAGCGGATAGGGGAGATACGCAGTATTTT. It encodes CASSLVADRGDTQYF.

The chain joins TRBV4-1 to TRBJ2-7; D is possibly TRBD2 (6 bases). Germline loops: CDR1 MGHRA, CDR2 YSYEKL. The CDR3 consists of 15 residues. V was cut by 1 base and J by 0 bases, with 10 bases left in between. This chain's CDR3 is CASSQGAGNSYEQYF. The CDR3 bases are TGCGCCAGCAGCCAAGGGGCGGGGAACTCCTACGAGCAGTACTTC.

This chain links TRBV7-2 with TRBJ1-3; possible D gene TRBD1, 5 bases. Deletions cut 5 bases from V and 2 bases from J, with 13 bases between. This CDR3 comprises 15 residues. Germline V gene lookup returns CDR1 SGHTA and CDR2 FQGNSA. The CDR3 spells CASSAGGWAGNTIYF. The CDR3 DNA reads as TGTGCCAGCAGCGCGGGGGGTTGGGCTGGAAACACCATATATTTT.

This chain uses TRBV6-5 with TRBJ1-1; D gene uncertain. This CDR3 has 13 amino acids. CDR1 and CDR2 (germline): MNHEY, SVGAGI. Trimming took off 4 bases at V and 0 bases at J, with 6 bases between the two ends. CDR3 sequence (DNA): TGTGCCAGCAGTTCGTTTATGAACACTGAAGCTTTCTTT. Protein product: CASSSFMNTEAFF.

Worth noting for this clone: This sample also contains other DNA sequences that code for the same CDR3. The V and J genes are TRBV5-1 and TRBJ2-2; 11 bases map to TRBD1. Trimming removed 5 bases from V and 5 bases from J; junction bases left unmatched: 5. CDR1 and CDR2 (germline): SGHRS, YFSETQ. The length of the CDR3 is 15 residues. CDR3 DNA sequence: TGCGCCAGCAGTTCGGGACAGGGGGGAACCGGGGAGCTGTTTTTT. It codes for CASSSGQGGTGELFF.

The chain combines TRBV19 with TRBJ2-7, with 9 bases identical to TRBD1. The germline gives CDR1 LNHDA, CDR2 SQIVND (reference sequence). Trimming took 6 bases from V and 4 from J; bases not matched to a gene: 7. The CDR3 runs 14 residues. CDR3 bases: TGTGCCAGTAGACCCGGGACAGGGCTTTACGAGCAGTACTTC. Its protein product is CASRPGTGLYEQYF.

The gene calls are TRBV5-1 and TRBJ2-3, with D possibly being TRBD2 (5 bases). Deletions cut 3 bases from V and 3 bases from J, with 17 bases between. CDR1 is SGHRS and CDR2 is YFSETQ in the germline V gene. This CDR3 spans 16 amino acids. CDR3 sequence reads: CASSSLQPTRTDTQYF. The CDR3 DNA reads TGCGCCAGCAGCTCCTTACAACCTACTAGGACAGATACGCAGTATTTT.

A single count supports this clone. The chain combines TRBV4-1 with TRBJ2-5; 9 bases line up with TRBD1. The V segment lost 5 bases and the J segment 2 bases; nucleotides outside the gene matches: 9. Germline V CDR1 and CDR2: MGHRA, YSYEKL. The CDR3 spans 16 residues. The chain's CDR3 is CASSLGGGTGQETQYF. The CDR3 bases are TGCGCCAGCAGCTTAGGAGGGGGGACAGGGCAAGAGACCCAGTACTTC.

The chain carries TRBV6-5 and TRBJ1-4, with TRBD1 as a possible D gene (6 bases). CDR1 MNHEY and CDR2 SVGAGI come from the germline V gene. CDR3 size: 14 residues. Trimming removed 8 bases from V and 3 bases from J, with 13 bases in between. The CDR3 region is CASSRGTANEKLFF. The CDR3 bases are TGTGCCAGCTCCAGGGGAACAGCTAATGAAAAACTGTTTTTT.

This clone was counted a single time. At one boundary the junction diverges from the germline segment, which might be a read error. Other DNA sequences within the sample encode an identical CDR3. The chain carries TRBV9 and TRBJ2-2; TRBD1 matches 8 bases. The CDR3 has 14 amino acids. CDR1 and CDR2 (germline): SGDLS, YYNGEE. The CDR3 here is CASSVGQGAGELFF. For the CDR3, the DNA is TGTGCTAGCAGCGTAGGACAGGGTGCAGGGGAGCTGTTTTTT.

This rearrangement joins TRBV6-1 to TRBJ1-3, with 7 positions matching TRBD1. The V and J ends lost 6 bases and 7 bases, in that order; junction bases with no gene match: 6. The CDR3 has 13 amino acids. Germline V CDR1 and CDR2: MNHNS, SASEGT. The DNA for the CDR3 is TGTGCCAGCAGGAACAGGGGAGAGAACACCATATATTTT. Amino acids: CASRNRGENTIYF.

This chain connects TRBV6-1 to TRBJ1-1; 10 nucleotides agree with TRBD1. The CDR3 consists of 15 residues. The germline CDR1 and CDR2 sequences are MNHNS and SASEGT. V gave up 3 bases and J gave up 8 bases; unmatched junction bases: 9. CDR3 amino acids: CASSDWDRGRGEAFF. In DNA form, the CDR3 reads TGTGCCAGCAGTGATTGGGACAGGGGACGGGGGGAAGCTTTCTTT.

This clone has more than one count but fewer than ten. The V gene is TRBV4-1, the J gene TRBJ2-2, with TRBD2 matching 7 bases. Per the germline V gene, CDR1 is MGHRA and CDR2 is YSYEKL. The V segment lost 0 bases and the J segment 1 base; nucleotides outside the gene matches: 2. CDR3 length: 16 amino acids. The CDR3 region is CASSQEGRGNTGELFF. CDR3 nucleotides: TGCGCCAGCAGCCAAGAGGGGAGGGGGAACACCGGGGAGCTGTTTTTT.

As to this clone: Other DNA sequences in this sample translate to the same CDR3. This chain uses TRBV5-1 with TRBJ2-7; D remains ambiguous. V was trimmed by 2 bases and J by 1 base, leaving 10 bases between them. Germline CDR1 SGHRS, CDR2 YFSETQ. The CDR3 extends over 14 amino acids. Here the CDR3 reads CASSFTGDSYEQYF. In DNA, the CDR3 is TGCGCCAGCAGCTTCACGGGTGATTCCTACGAGCAGTACTTC.

This chain connects TRBV11-2 to TRBJ2-7, with TRBD1 identical over 8 bases. The junction had 7 bases not matched to a gene; V was cut back by 4 bases and J by 5 bases. The CDR3 is 14 residues long. Germline values: CDR1 SGHAT, CDR2 FQNNGV. CDR3 bases: TGTGCCAGCAGCTGGAGGACAGGGCCCGACGAGCAGTACTTC. This codes for CASSWRTGPDEQYF.

The CDR3 nucleotides read TGTGCCAGCACCCTCCGGACAGGGGGCGCCTTTGACTATGGCTACACCTTC. Its translation is CASTLRTGGAFDYGYTF. V gene TRBV28 combines with J gene TRBJ1-2; TRBD1 aligns across 11 bases. Per the germline V gene, CDR1 is MDHEN and CDR2 is SYDVKM. The length of the CDR3 is 17 residues. The junction had 13 bases not matched to a gene; V was cut back by 7 bases and J by 3 bases.

This clone showed up just once. The rearrangement links TRBV2 to TRBJ2-5; D gene uncertain. There are 10 residues in the CDR3. Between the trimmed V and J ends, which lost 1 base and 13 bases, there was a span of 7 bases. Germline CDR1 SNHLY, CDR2 FYNNEI. CDR3 coding DNA: TGTGCCAGCAGTGAAGTAGAGTGGTACTTC. Protein sequence: CASSEVEWYF.